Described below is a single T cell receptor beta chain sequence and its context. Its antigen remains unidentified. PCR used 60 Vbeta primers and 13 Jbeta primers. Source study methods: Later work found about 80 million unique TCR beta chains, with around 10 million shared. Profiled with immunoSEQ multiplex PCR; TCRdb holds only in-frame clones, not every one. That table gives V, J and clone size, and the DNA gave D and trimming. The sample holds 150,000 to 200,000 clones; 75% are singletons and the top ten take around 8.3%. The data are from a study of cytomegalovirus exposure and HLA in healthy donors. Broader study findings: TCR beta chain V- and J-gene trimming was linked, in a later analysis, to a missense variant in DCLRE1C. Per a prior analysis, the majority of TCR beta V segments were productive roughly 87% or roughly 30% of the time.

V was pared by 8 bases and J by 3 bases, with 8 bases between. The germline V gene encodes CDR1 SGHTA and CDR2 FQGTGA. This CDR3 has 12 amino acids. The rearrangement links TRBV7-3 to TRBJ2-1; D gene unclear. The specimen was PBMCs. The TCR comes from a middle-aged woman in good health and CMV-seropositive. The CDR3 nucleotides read TGTGCCAGCGCGGATTACTACAATGAGCAGTTCTTC. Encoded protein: CASADYYNEQFF.